The present entry profiles one T cell receptor (beta chain) with its context. This specimen belongs to a study of neoadjuvant anti-PD-1 for oral cavity cancer. Whole-study context: Most patients had three to four biweekly doses of 3 mg/kg nivolumab before resection.

PBMC libraries mostly used approximately 0.5 ug of input genomic DNA, with six replicates per sample. This table comes from immunoSEQ multiplex PCR, and its TCRdb copy is limited to in-frame clones, with some not included. The table has approximately 32,000 clones, approximately 87% seen once. The length of the CDR3 is 14 residues. Trimming removed 1 base at V and 2 bases at J, with 8 bases between. Germline CDR1 SGHTA, CDR2 FQGNSA. This clonotype was sampled from a person aged 40-85 years with oral cavity squamous cell carcinoma. Material: PBMCs, obtained before nivolumab (anti-PD-1) treatment. J is TRBJ2-5 and V is TRBV7-2; unclear D gene. The chain's CDR3 is CASSLVRGQETQYF. Here the CDR3 DNA reads TGTGCCAGCAGCTTAGTCCGCGGACAAGAGACCCAGTACTTC.